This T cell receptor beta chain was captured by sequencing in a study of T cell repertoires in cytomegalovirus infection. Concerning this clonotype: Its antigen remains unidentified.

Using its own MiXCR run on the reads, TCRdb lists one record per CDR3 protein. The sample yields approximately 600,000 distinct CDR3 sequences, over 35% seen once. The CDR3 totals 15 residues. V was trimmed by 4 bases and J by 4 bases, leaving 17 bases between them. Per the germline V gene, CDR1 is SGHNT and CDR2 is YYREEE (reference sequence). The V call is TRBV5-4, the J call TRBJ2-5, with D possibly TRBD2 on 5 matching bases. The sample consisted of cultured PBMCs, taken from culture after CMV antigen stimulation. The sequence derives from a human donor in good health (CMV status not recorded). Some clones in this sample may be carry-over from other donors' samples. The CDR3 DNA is TGTGCCAGCAGCGGCCCAAGAGGTGGAGGAGAGACCCAGTACTTC. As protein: CASSGPRGGGETQYF.